This T cell receptor (beta chain) was sequenced for a study of cytomegalovirus exposure and HLA in healthy donors. Study conclusions and caveats: A later analysis linked a missense variant in DCLRE1C to the trimming of TCR beta V and J genes. In a later analysis, across HLA loci, associated TCR counts were highest for DRB1, lowest for HLA-C. Available immune exposure information was restricted to CMV serostatus only.

It was with 60 Vbeta and 13 Jbeta primers that the PCR ran. TCRdb keeps only in-frame clones here, not all; method: immunoSEQ multiplex PCR. There are 160,000 or so clones in the sample; roughly 80% occur only once, and 1.4% to 1.5% lies in the top ten. The germline CDR1 and CDR2 sequences are MDHEN and SYDVKM. Trimming cost V 5 bases and J 10 bases; bases outside gene matches: 14. The CDR3 runs to 16 residues. This clone was seen only a few times. Its antigen remains unknown. Every donor was a healthy person donating bone marrow. This TCR derives from a male donor in good health and CMV-seronegative. V usage is TRBV28 and J usage is TRBJ2-1; 10 bases map to TRBD2. The specimen sequenced was PBMCs. In DNA form, the CDR3 reads TGTGCCAGCAGTCCCTCCGGGCTAGCGGGAGCATGGGAGCAGTTCTTC. Translating gives CASSPSGLAGAWEQFF.